This T cell receptor (beta chain) stems from a study of blood T cell repertoires in COVID-19. The wider study: Acute and convalescent COVID-19 samples came from the United States, Italy and Spain. PBMCs, B-cell-depleted T cells, or T cells provided the cDNA or gDNA that made up the material.

After removal of 6 bases from V and 1 base from J, the junction contained 9 bases not matched to a gene. The CDR3 is made up of 16 amino acids. Germline V gives CDR1 MNHEY, CDR2 SMNVEV (reference sequence). Participants spanned ages about 18 to 95 years and resided in roughly 26 US areas. Researchers sorted participants into cohorts using their self-reported clinical history. Some clones are missing from TCRdb's copy, which holds only in-frame ones; the method was immunoSEQ multiplex PCR. The sample lists roughly 240,000 clones; approximately 90% were seen once. Material: PBMCs or T cells enriched from blood (not recorded which). This chain joins TRBV27 and TRBJ1-5; 7 bases are shared with TRBD1. The TCR originated in a man over 45 who had been exposed to COVID-19. The CDR3 bases are TGTGCCAGCAGGCTTATGACACAGGGGAGCAATCAGCCCCAGCATTTT. It specifies CASRLMTQGSNQPQHF.